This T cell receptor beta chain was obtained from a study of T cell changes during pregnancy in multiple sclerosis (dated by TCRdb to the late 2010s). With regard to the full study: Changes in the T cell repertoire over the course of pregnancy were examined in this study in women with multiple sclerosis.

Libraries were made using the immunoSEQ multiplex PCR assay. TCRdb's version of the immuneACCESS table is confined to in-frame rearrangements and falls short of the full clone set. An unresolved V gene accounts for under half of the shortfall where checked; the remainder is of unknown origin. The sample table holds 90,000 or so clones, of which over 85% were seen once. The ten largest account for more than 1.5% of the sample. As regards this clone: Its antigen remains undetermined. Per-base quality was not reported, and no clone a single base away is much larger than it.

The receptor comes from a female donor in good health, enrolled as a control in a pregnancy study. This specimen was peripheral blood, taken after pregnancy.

The CDR3 reads as follows: CASRPGQQETQYF. Here is the DNA: TGTGCCAGCAGGCCGGGACAGCAAGAGACCCAGTACTTC. Recombination linked TRBV2 to TRBJ2-5; TRBD1 fits 7 bases in the junction. Based on the germline V gene, the CDR1 and CDR2 sequences are SNHLY and FYNNEI. Counted from cysteine to phenylalanine, this CDR3 has 13 amino acids. Only CDR3 DNA remains: 39 bases, in frame from the first base. Trimming takes 6 bases off V and 2 bases off J; junction bases not matched to a gene: 3.